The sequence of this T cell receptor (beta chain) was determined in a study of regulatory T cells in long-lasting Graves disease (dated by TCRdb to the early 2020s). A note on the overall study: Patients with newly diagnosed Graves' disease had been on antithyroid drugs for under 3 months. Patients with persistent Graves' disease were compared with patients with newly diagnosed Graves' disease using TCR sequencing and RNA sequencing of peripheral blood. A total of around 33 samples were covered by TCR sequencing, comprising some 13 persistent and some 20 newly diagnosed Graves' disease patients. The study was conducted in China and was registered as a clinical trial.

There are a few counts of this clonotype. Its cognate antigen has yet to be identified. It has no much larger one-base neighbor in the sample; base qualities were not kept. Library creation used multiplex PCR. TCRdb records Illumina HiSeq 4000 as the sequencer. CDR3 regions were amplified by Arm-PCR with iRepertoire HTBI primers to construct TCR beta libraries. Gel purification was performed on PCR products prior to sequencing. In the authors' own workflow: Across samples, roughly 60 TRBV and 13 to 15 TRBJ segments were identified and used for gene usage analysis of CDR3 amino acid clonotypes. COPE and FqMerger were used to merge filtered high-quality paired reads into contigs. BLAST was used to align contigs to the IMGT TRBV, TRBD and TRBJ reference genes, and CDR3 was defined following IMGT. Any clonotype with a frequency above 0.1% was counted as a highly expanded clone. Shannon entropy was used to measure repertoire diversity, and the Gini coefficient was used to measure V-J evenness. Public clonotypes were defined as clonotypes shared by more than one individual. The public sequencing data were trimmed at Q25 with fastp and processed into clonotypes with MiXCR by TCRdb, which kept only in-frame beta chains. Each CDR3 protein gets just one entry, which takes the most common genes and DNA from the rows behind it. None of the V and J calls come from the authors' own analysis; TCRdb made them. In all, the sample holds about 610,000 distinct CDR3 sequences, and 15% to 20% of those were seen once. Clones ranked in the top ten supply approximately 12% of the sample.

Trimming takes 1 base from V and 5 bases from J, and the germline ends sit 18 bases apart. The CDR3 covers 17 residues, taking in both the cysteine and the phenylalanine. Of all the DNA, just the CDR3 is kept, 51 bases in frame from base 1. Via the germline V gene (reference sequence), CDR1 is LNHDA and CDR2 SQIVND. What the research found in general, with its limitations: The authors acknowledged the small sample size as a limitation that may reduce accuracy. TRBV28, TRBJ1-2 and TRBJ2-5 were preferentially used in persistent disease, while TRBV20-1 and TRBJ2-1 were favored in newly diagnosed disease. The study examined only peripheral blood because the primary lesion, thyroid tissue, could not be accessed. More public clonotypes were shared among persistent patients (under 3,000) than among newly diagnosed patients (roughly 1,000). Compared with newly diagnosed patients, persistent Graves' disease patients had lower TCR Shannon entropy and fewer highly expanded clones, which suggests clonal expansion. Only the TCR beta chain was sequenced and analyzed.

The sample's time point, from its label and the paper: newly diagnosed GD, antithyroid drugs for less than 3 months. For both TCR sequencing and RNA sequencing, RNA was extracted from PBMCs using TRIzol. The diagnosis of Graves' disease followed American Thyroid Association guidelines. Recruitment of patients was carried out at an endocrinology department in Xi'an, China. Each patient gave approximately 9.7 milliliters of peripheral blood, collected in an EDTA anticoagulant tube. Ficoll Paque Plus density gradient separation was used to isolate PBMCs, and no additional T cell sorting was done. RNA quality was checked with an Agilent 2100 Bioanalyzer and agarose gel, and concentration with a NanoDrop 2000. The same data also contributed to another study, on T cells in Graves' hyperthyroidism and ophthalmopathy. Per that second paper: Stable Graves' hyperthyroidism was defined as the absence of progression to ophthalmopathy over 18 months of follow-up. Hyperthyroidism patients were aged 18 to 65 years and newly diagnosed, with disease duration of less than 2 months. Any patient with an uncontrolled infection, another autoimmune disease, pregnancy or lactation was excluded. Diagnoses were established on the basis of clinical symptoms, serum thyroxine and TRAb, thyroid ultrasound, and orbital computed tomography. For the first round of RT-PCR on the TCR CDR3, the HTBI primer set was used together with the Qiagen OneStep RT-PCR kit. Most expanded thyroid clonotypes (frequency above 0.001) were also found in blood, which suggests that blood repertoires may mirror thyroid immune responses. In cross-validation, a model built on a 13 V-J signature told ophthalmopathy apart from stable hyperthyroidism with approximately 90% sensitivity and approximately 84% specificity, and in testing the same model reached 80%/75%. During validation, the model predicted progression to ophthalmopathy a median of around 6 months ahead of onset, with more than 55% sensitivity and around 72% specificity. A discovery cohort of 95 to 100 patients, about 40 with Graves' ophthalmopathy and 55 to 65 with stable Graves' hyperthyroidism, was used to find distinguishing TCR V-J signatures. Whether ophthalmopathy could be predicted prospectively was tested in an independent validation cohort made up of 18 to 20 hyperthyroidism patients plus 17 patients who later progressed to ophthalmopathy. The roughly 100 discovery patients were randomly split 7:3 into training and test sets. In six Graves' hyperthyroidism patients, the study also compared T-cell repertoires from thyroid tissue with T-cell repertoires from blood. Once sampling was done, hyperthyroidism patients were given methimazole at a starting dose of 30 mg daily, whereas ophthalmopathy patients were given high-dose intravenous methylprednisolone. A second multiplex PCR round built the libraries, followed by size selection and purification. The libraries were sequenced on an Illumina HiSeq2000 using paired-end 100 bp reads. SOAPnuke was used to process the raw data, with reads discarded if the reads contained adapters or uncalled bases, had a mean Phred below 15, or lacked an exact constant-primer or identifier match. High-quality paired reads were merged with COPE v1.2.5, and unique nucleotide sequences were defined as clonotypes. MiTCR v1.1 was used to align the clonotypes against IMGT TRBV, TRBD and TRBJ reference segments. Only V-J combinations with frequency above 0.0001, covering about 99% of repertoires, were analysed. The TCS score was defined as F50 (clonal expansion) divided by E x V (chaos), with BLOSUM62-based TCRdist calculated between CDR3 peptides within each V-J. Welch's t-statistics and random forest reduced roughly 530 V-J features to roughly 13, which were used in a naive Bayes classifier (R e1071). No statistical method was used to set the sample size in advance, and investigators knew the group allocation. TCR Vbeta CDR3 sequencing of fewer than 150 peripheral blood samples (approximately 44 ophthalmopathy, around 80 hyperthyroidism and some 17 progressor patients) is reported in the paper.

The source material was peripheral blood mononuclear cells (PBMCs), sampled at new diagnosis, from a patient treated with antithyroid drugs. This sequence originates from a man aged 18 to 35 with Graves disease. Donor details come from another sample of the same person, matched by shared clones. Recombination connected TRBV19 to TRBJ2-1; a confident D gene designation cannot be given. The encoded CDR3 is CASSIGWSTSPDNEQFF. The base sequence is TGTGCCAGTAGTATAGGTTGGTCCACTTCCCCCGACAATGAGCAGTTCTTC.